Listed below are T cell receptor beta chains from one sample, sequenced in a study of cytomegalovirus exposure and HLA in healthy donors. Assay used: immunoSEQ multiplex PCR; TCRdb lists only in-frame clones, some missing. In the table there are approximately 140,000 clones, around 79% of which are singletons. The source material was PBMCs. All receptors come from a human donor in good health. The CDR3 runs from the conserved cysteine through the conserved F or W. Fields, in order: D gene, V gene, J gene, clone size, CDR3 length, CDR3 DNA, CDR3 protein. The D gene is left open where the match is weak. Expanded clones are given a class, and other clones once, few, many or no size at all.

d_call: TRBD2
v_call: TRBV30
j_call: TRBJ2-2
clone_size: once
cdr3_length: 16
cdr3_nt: TGTGCCGAGGGAGATAGCGGGGGGGCTGGGACCGGGGAGCTGTTTTTT
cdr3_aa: CAEGDSGGAGTGELFF

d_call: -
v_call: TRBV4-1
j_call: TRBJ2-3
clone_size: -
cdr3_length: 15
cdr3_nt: TGCGCCAGCAGCCAAGAGGTGGGAGCAACAGATACGCAGTATTTT
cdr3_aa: CASSQEVGATDTQYF

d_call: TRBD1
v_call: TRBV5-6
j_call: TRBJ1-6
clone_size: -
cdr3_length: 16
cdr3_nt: TGTGCCAGCAGCAACACAGGGGGCCGCGGAAATTCACCCCTCCACTTT
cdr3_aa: CASSNTGGRGNSPLHF

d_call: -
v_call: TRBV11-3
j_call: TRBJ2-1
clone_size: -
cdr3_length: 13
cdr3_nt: TGTGCCAGCAGCTTAGCCCCAGGGAGGCAGCAGTTCTTC
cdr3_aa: CASSLAPGRQQFF

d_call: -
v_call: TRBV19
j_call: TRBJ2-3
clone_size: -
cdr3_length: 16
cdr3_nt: TGTGCCAGTAGCCTGCCCTGGGCAGGGGAAACAGATACGCAGTATTTT
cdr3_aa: CASSLPWAGETDTQYF

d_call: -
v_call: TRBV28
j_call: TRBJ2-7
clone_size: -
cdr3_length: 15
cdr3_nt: TGTGCCAGCACCTACCCAGGGGAGGGATGGGACGAGCAGTACTTC
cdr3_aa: CASTYPGEGWDEQYF

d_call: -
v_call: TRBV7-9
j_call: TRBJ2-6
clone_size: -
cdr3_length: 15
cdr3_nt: TGTGCCAGCAGCTTAGGGGGGCCTGGGGCCAACGTCCTGACTTTC
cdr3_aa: CASSLGGPGANVLTF

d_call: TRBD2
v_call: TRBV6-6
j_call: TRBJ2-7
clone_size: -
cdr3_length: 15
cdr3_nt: TGTGCCAGCAGTTATCAGCGGGGAAGTTCCTACGAGCAGTACTTC
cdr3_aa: CASSYQRGSSYEQYF

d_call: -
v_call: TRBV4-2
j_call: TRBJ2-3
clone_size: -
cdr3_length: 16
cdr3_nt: TGTGCCAGCAGCCACAAAAAACTAGAAGCCACAGATACGCAGTATTTT
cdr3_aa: CASSHKKLEATDTQYF

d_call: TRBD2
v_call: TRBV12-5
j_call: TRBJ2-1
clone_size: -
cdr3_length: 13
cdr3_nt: TGTGCTAGTGCCCCCTGGGGGGGCAATGAGCAGTTCTTC
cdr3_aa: CASAPWGGNEQFF

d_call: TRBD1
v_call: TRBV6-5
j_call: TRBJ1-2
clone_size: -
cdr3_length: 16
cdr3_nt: TGTGCCAGCAGTTCCTCAAAAGGGACAGGCGTCTATGGCTACACCTTC
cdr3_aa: CASSSSKGTGVYGYTF

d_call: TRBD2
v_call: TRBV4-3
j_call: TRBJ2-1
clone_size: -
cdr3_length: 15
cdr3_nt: TGCGCCAGCAGCCAAGATACTAGCGGGTTCAATGAGCAGTTCTTC
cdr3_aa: CASSQDTSGFNEQFF

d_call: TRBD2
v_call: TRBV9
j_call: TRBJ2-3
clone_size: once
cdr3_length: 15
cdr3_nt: TGTGCCAGCAGCGAATCTAGCGGGTGGGCAGATACGCAGTATTTT
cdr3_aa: CASSESSGWADTQYF

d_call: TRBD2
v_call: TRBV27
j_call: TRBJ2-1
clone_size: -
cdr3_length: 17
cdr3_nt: TGTGCCAGCAGTTTGTCTGGACTAGCGGACTACTACAATGAGCAGTTCTTC
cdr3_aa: CASSLSGLADYYNEQFF

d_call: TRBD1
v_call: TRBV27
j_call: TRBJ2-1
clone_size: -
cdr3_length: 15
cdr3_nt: TGTGCCAGCAGTACAGGGGATGGCGGCTACAATGAGCAGTTCTTC
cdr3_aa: CASSTGDGGYNEQFF

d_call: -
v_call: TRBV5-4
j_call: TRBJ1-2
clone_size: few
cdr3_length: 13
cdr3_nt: TGTGCCAGCAGCTTTCTGGACAGCCATGGCTACACCTTC
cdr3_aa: CASSFLDSHGYTF

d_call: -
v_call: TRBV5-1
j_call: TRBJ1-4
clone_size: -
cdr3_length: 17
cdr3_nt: TGCGCCAGCAGCTCGACGCGTACCCAAGGGGTGGGTGAAAAACTGTTTTTT
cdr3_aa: CASSSTRTQGVGEKLFF

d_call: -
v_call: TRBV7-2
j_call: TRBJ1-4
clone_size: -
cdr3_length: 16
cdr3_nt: TGTGCCAGCAGTCAACTCCCGGGACAAATAAATGAAAAACTGTTTTTT
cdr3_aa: CASSQLPGQINEKLFF

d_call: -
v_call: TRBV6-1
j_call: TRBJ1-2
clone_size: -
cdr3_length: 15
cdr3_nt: TGTGCCAGCAGTGAAGAGAGTTATACTAACTATGGCTACACCTTC
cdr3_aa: CASSEESYTNYGYTF

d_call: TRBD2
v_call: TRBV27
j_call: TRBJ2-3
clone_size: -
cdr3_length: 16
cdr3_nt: TGTGCCAGCAGCCCACTAGCGGGGACCTACACAGATACGCAGTATTTT
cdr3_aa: CASSPLAGTYTDTQYF

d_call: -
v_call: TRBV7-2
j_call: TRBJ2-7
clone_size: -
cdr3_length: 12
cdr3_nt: TGTGCCAGCAGCTTTAGCAGGGCAGAGCAGTACTTC
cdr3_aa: CASSFSRAEQYF

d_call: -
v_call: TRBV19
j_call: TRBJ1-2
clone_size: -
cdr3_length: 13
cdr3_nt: TGTGCCAGTAGTATAGCGCCAGACTATGGCTACACCTTC
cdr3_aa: CASSIAPDYGYTF